This is a list of T cell receptor beta chains from one sample in a study of OX40 agonist ivuxolimab in advanced cancers. The protocol was immunoSEQ multiplex PCR, while the TCRdb copy is restricted to in-frame clones and leaves out a portion. This table holds some 64,000 clones, roughly 87% found once. The specimen was CD4+ or CD8+ T cells sorted from blood, collected in a trial of the OX40 agonist ivuxolimab. The receptor source for this set is an adult with an advanced solid tumor such as melanoma, head and neck, liver or kidney cancer. Each CDR3 is given with its conserved first and last residue. D genes are given only for firm matches. For some rows the clone size is stated as once, few or many, or as a class when expanded; others skip it.

V,D,J,size,DNA,CDR3
TRBV2,.,TRBJ1-3,.,TGTGCCAGCAGTGAGTACAGGGTAACTGGAAACACCATATATTTT,CASSEYRVTGNTIYF
TRBV7-9,.,TRBJ2-3,.,TGTGCCAGCAGCTTATTTGCAGATACGCAGTATTTT,CASSLFADTQYF
TRBV5-5,.,TRBJ1-1,.,TGTGCCAGCAGCTTCGAGGGATCTACTGAAGCTTTCTTT,CASSFEGSTEAFF
TRBV2,.,TRBJ2-5,.,TGTGCCAGCAGTGCCCTCGCGACACCTTCGGAGACCCAGTACTTC,CASSALATPSETQYF
TRBV7-2,TRBD2,TRBJ2-1,.,TGTGCCAGCAGCCTTGACGCGGGGGGGTCGAACAATGAGCAGTTCTTC,CASSLDAGGSNNEQFF
TRBV30,.,TRBJ2-2,.,TGTGCCTGGACGTTTCTGGGGGCCGCGAACACCGGGGAGCTGTTTTTT,CAWTFLGAANTGELFF
TRBV4-2,.,TRBJ2-7,.,TGTGCCAGCAGCCAAGTCCAGGGTGGCGAGCAGTACTTC,CASSQVQGGEQYF
TRBV2,.,TRBJ1-5,.,TGTGCCAGCAGTGAAGGCATAGTTAATCAGCCCCAGCATTTT,CASSEGIVNQPQHF
TRBV7-3,.,TRBJ1-2,once,TGTGCCAGCAGCCCCACCCGTGGTGGCTACACCTTC,CASSPTRGGYTF
TRBV18,TRBD1,TRBJ1-1,.,TGTGCCAGCTCCCTCGGGACAGCTAACACTGAAGCTTTCTTT,CASSLGTANTEAFF
TRBV10-3,TRBD2,TRBJ2-5,.,TGTGCCATCAGTGCCGGGACTACAGAGGCCGAGACCCAGTACTTC,CAISAGTTEAETQYF
TRBV11-2,.,TRBJ2-5,.,TGTGCCAGCAGACCGGGGGTTCGAGAGACCCAGTACTTC,CASRPGVRETQYF